The 18 T cell receptor beta chains in this list originate from one sample, sequenced in a study of cytomegalovirus exposure and HLA in healthy donors. Researchers ran the PCR with 60 Vbeta and 13 Jbeta primers. The table came from immunoSEQ multiplex PCR; TCRdb's copy has only in-frame clones and leaves some out. The data hold around 200,000 clones, with roughly 80% observed a single time. Sequenced material: PBMCs. Every receptor here comes from a man aged 35 to 55 in good health and CMV-seropositive.

This chain uses TRBV9 with TRBJ2-3; 8 nucleotides agree with TRBD1. CDR1 is SGDLS, CDR2 YYNGEE, per germline. This CDR3 region has 15 residues. V lost 4 bases, J lost 1 base, and 5 bases stayed unmatched. This CDR3 is CASSIETGGTDTQYF. In DNA, the CDR3 is TGTGCCAGCAGCATTGAGACAGGGGGCACAGATACGCAGTATTTT.

The chain combines TRBV19 with TRBJ1-5, with 11 nucleotides matching TRBD1. V lost 5 bases to trimming and J lost 2 bases; unmatched junction nucleotides: 11. The CDR3 sequence is 18 residues long. Germline assignment: CDR1 LNHDA and CDR2 SQIVND (reference sequence). The CDR3 DNA follows: TGTGCCAGTAGTCGTCATTCGGGACAGGGGGACCGCAATCAGCCCCAGCATTTT. Translating gives CASSRHSGQGDRNQPQHF.

V gene TRBV2 combines with J gene TRBJ1-2; D perhaps matches TRBD1 (5 bases). CDR3 length: 16 amino acids. CDR1 SNHLY and CDR2 FYNNEI come from the germline V gene. Trimming took off 7 bases at V and 0 bases at J, with 18 bases between the two ends. Written as DNA, the CDR3 is TGTGCCAGCATTGACCCTGGGGAGGGGCCTAACTATGGCTACACCTTC. It yields the protein CASIDPGEGPNYGYTF.

The gene calls are TRBV7-6 and TRBJ2-3, with D possibly TRBD1 on 6 matching bases. The V end was cut by 3 bases, the J end by 1 base, with 11 bases between. Germline V gene data show CDR1 as SGHVS and CDR2 as FNYEAQ. The CDR3 has 15 residues. In DNA form, the CDR3 reads TGTGCCAGCAGCTTCCAACAGGGCCGCACAGATACGCAGTATTTT. It yields the protein CASSFQQGRTDTQYF.

The chain couples TRBV30 to TRBJ1-2, with D uncertain. Trimming took off 0 bases at V and 4 bases at J, with 12 bases between the two ends. This CDR3 region has 14 residues. CDR1 is GTSNPN and CDR2 is SVGIG in the germline V gene (reference sequence). The DNA of the CDR3 is TGTGCCTGGAGTGTATATTGGGAGCTCTATGGCTACACCTTC. Protein product: CAWSVYWELYGYTF.

The J gene is TRBJ2-7, the V gene TRBV5-1; TRBD1 is a possible D gene (6 bases). The V and J ends lost 0 bases and 3 bases respectively, with 7 bases between them. This CDR3 is 13 amino acids long. Germline lookup yields CDR1 SGHRS and CDR2 YFSETQ. The CDR3 protein is CASSLDRDYEQYF. CDR3 nucleotides: TGCGCCAGCAGCTTGGACAGGGACTACGAGCAGTACTTC.

V and J are TRBV9 and TRBJ2-5; 9 bases are shared with TRBD1. V was clipped by 3 bases and J by 5 bases; unmatched bases: 8. This CDR3 is built from 15 residues. Germline CDR1 is SGDLS and CDR2 is YYNGEE. CDR3 protein: CASSAQQGARETQYF. For the CDR3, the DNA is TGTGCCAGCAGCGCACAACAGGGGGCGCGGGAGACCCAGTACTTC.

The chain employs TRBV27 and TRBJ1-1, with TRBD1 matching over 12 bases. The trim removed 2 bases at V and 10 bases at J, leaving 2 bases unmatched. The germline V gene has CDR1 MNHEY and CDR2 SMNVEV (reference sequence). The CDR3 length is 13 residues. CDR3 sequence (DNA): TGTGCCAGCAGTTTAAGGGACAGGGGGCGAGCTTTCTTT. Protein: CASSLRDRGRAFF.

The chain is built from TRBV14 and TRBJ2-3, with 7 bases aligning to TRBD2. CDR1 and CDR2 from the germline V gene are SGHDN and FVKESK. This CDR3 contains 12 residues. V lost 5 bases, J lost 6 bases, and 2 bases stayed unmatched. The CDR3 region has the DNA TGTGCCAGCAGCAAGGGAGGGGATACGCAGTATTTT. It codes for CASSKGGDTQYF.

This clone showed up just once. The sample contains more than one DNA sequence encoding this CDR3. The J gene is TRBJ1-1, the V gene TRBV28, with 9 bases fitting TRBD1. V shed 5 bases and J 4 bases; nucleotides not matched to a gene: 5. Per germline, CDR1 MDHEN and CDR2 SYDVKM. This CDR3 has 14 amino acids. CDR3 sequence: CASSPGQGSTEAFF. CDR3 bases: TGTGCCAGCAGTCCCGGACAGGGGAGCACTGAAGCTTTCTTT.

The gene calls are TRBV7-9 and TRBJ2-3; 14 bases match TRBD2. The CDR3 loop spans 19 amino acids. Germline lookup yields CDR1 SEHNR and CDR2 FQNEAQ (reference sequence). The V and J ends lost 4 bases and 4 bases, in that order; junction bases with no gene match: 13. The CDR3 region is CASSSGTSGGTGGADTQYF. The CDR3 nucleotides read TGTGCCAGCAGCTCGGGGACTAGCGGGGGAACCGGGGGAGCAGATACGCAGTATTTT.

This clone has a single count. The rearrangement joins TRBV30 to TRBJ2-3; TRBD2 might be the D (6 bases). The CDR3 loop spans 14 amino acids. The germline V and J ends were trimmed by 5 bases and 1 base, with 13 bases remaining between them. The V gene's germline CDR1 is GTSNPN and CDR2 SVGIG (reference sequence). CDR3 nucleotide sequence: TGTGCCTGGCTGGAGGGAACCGGCACAGATACGCAGTATTTT. This codes for CAWLEGTGTDTQYF.

The rearrangement uses TRBV7-3 and TRBJ2-1, with D possibly matching TRBD1 (6 bases). The germline V gene encodes CDR1 SGHTA and CDR2 FQGTGA. This CDR3 has 13 amino acids. Trimming removed 0 bases at V and 6 bases at J, with 6 bases between. This CDR3 reads CASSLTGANEQFF. The CDR3 DNA follows: TGTGCCAGCAGCTTAACGGGGGCCAATGAGCAGTTCTTC.

The chain carries TRBV5-6 and TRBJ1-5; 11 bases line up with TRBD1. Trimming took 0 bases from V and 5 from J; bases not matched to a gene: 4. The germline gives CDR1 SGHDT, CDR2 YYEEEE. This CDR3 has 16 amino acids. CDR3 sequence reads: CASSLEGQGDHQPQHF. The CDR3 coding sequence is TGTGCCAGCAGCTTGGAGGGACAGGGGGACCATCAGCCCCAGCATTTT.

Turning to this clone: An end of the junction differs from the germline gene, which may be a read error. The J gene is TRBJ2-3, the V gene TRBV7-2; 7 positions agree with TRBD1. This CDR3 spans 15 amino acids. Looked up from germline, CDR1 is SGHTA and CDR2 is FQGNSA. The CDR3 nucleotides are TGTGCCAGTAGCTTAAGAGGGGGCAGCACAGATACGCAGTATTTT. Translating gives CASSLRGGSTDTQYF. Looking up the rest from reference TRBV7-2 and TRBJ2-3 gives the full variable domain: GAGVSQSPSNKVTEKGKDVELRCDPISGHTALYWYRQSLGQGLEFLIYFQGNSAPDKSGLPSDRFSAERTGGSVSTLTIQRTQQEDSAVYLCASSLRGGSTDTQYFGPGTRLTVL.

The chain combines TRBV30 with TRBJ2-1; 12 nucleotides line up with TRBD1. Trimming at V came to 1 base and at J to 0 bases, leaving 10 bases not matched to a gene. Germline CDR1 GTSNPN, CDR2 SVGIG (reference sequence). This CDR3 has 19 amino acids. The CDR3 nucleotides are TGTGCCTGGAGTGCCGGGACAGGGGGCTTTGGCGGCTCCTACAATGAGCAGTTCTTC. As protein: CAWSAGTGGFGGSYNEQFF.

This clone was counted a single time. This chain joins TRBV10-1 and TRBJ2-6, with TRBD1 as a possible D gene (6 bases). Germline V gene data show CDR1 as WNHNN and CDR2 as SYGVQD (reference sequence). The CDR3 has 17 residues. Trimming took off 0 bases at V and 1 base at J, with 10 bases between the two ends. CDR3 DNA sequence: TGCGCCAGCAGTGAGTCGAACAGGGTGTCTGGGGCCAACGTCCTGACTTTC. The encoded protein is CASSESNRVSGANVLTF.

This clone has just one count. V and J are TRBV18 and TRBJ1-1; TRBD1 matches 8 bases. CDR3 length: 13 residues. Trimming cost V 5 bases and J 4 bases; bases outside gene matches: 3. Germline values: CDR1 KGHSH, CDR2 LQKENI. DNA of the CDR3: TGTGCCAGCTCAAGCACAGGGGGCACTGAAGCTTTCTTT. Amino acids: CASSSTGGTEAFF.